A single sample gave rise to the 32 T cell receptor beta chains below, sequenced in a study of cytomegalovirus exposure and HLA in healthy donors. With 60 Vbeta and 13 Jbeta primers, the PCR was carried out. TCRdb's table, derived via immunoSEQ multiplex PCR, lists solely in-frame clones and lacks some. The table shows some 170,000 clones, with roughly three quarters occurring only once. The specimen sequenced was PBMCs. These receptors originate from a man aged 60-69 years in good health and CMV-seronegative.

This sequence joins TRBV18 and TRBJ1-5; D perhaps matches TRBD1 (5 bases). The germline CDR1 and CDR2 sequences are KGHSH and LQKENI. This CDR3 region has 13 residues. Trimming left V 0 bases short and J 7 bases short, with 7 bases between. The CDR3 region is CASSPPGGQPQHF. The CDR3 nucleotides are TGTGCCAGCTCACCACCGGGGGGGCAGCCCCAGCATTTT.

The table lists this clone with a few counts. The chain is built from TRBV5-1 and TRBJ1-4; 8 bases map to TRBD1. Germline values: CDR1 SGHRS, CDR2 YFSETQ. The CDR3 extends over 15 amino acids. J lost 8 bases, V lost 5 bases, and 11 bases had no gene match. As DNA, the CDR3 is TGCGCCAGCAGTCGCACAGGGGGTGACGGGGAAAAACTGTTTTTT. It encodes CASSRTGGDGEKLFF.

The rearrangement uses TRBV11-2 and TRBJ2-1; possibly TRBD1 for D (7 bases). The V gene's germline CDR1 is SGHAT and CDR2 FQNNGV. V lost 0 bases and J lost 8, with 8 bases in between. The CDR3 length is 13 residues. The CDR3 spells CASSLDRGDEQFF. The CDR3 region has the DNA TGTGCCAGCAGCTTAGACAGGGGGGATGAGCAGTTCTTC. Based on the CDR3 plus reference TRBV11-2 and TRBJ2-1, the full variable domain is EAGVAQSPRYKIIEKRQSVAFWCNPISGHATLYWYQQILGQGPKLLIQFQNNGVVDDSQLPKDRFSAERLKGVDSTLKIQPAKLEDSAVYLCASSLDRGDEQFFGPGTRLTVL.

This rearrangement joins TRBV7-9 to TRBJ1-2; D is unresolved. The CDR3 covers 15 residues. V lost 5 bases and J lost 6, with 19 bases in between. CDR1 and CDR2 from the germline V gene are SEHNR and FQNEAQ (reference sequence). CDR3 nucleotide sequence: TGTGCCAGCAGCCCCCTCCGTCGGGAAGGGAATGGCTACACCTTC. Its protein product is CASSPLRREGNGYTF.

This clone has a handful of counts. The CDR3 nucleotides read TGTGCCAGCAGTTCTAGCGGGGCCTGGAATGAGCAGTTCTTC. This codes for CASSSSGAWNEQFF. This chain joins TRBV7-8 and TRBJ2-1; 9 bases fit TRBD2. V shed 6 bases and J 7 bases; nucleotides not matched to a gene: 7. The CDR3 totals 14 residues. CDR1 SGHVS and CDR2 FQNEAQ come from the germline V gene.

The chain uses TRBV6-4 and TRBJ1-4; D perhaps matches TRBD1 (5 bases). Germline lookup yields CDR1 MRHNA and CDR2 SNTAGT. Deletions cut 1 base from V and 5 bases from J, with 11 bases between. The CDR3 extends over 15 amino acids. The CDR3 here is CASSDLAGRNEKLFF. The CDR3 DNA reads TGTGCCAGCAGTGACTTGGCAGGGAGGAATGAAAAACTGTTTTTT.

The genes are TRBV6-5 and TRBJ1-2; TRBD1 aligns across 10 bases. In germline, CDR1 is MNHEY, CDR2 SVGAGI. The V and J ends lost 5 bases and 4 bases, in that order; junction bases with no gene match: 4. There are 14 residues in the CDR3. CDR3 loop: CASSRTGGVYGYTF. CDR3 sequence (DNA): TGTGCCAGCAGTCGGACAGGGGGTGTCTATGGCTACACCTTC.

This chain uses TRBV5-1 with TRBJ1-1; D possibly corresponds to TRBD1 (6 bases). The CDR3 has 13 residues. Looked up from germline, CDR1 is SGHRS and CDR2 is YFSETQ. V was shortened by 4 bases and J by 4 bases, with 11 bases between the two germline ends. The CDR3: CASSGPQGTEAFF. In nucleotides, the CDR3 is TGCGCCAGCAGCGGACCACAGGGCACTGAAGCTTTCTTT.

The chain employs TRBV7-2 and TRBJ2-1; D is perhaps TRBD1 (6 bases). Trimming pared 5 bases from V and 4 bases from J, leaving 15 bases between. Germline V gives CDR1 SGHTA, CDR2 FQGNSA. The CDR3 is 15 residues long. CDR3 in amino acids: CASSGRQENYNEQFF. The CDR3 DNA reads as TGTGCCAGCAGCGGCAGACAGGAAAATTACAATGAGCAGTTCTTC.

The chain uses TRBV27 and TRBJ2-7; 9 bases are shared with TRBD1. The germline CDR1 and CDR2 sequences are MNHEY and SMNVEV (reference sequence). The CDR3 is 16 amino acids. Trimming took 4 bases from V and 2 from J; bases not matched to a gene: 9. This CDR3 reads CASSSTGTGITYEQYF. In nucleotides, the CDR3 is TGTGCCAGCAGTTCCACCGGGACAGGGATAACCTACGAGCAGTACTTC.

The rearrangement links TRBV11-3 to TRBJ1-1, with D unresolved. Trimming stripped 4 bases from V and 1 base from J, with 10 bases between. The CDR3 is 14 residues long. In germline, CDR1 is SGHNT, CDR2 YENEEA. The CDR3 DNA reads TGTGCCAGCAGCTCCCGCGGGCCGAACACTGAAGCTTTCTTT. It encodes CASSSRGPNTEAFF. Supplemented by reference TRBV11-3 and TRBJ1-1, the full variable domain reads EAGVVQSPRYKIIEKKQPVAFWCNPISGHNTLYWYLQNLGQGPELLIRYENEEAVDDSQLPKDRFSAERLKGVDSTLKIQPAELGDSAVYLCASSSRGPNTEAFFGQGTRLTVV.

In this sample, this clone turned up a few times. This chain connects TRBV15 to TRBJ2-5; TRBD1 might be the D (5 bases). V shed 0 bases and J shed 7 bases, with 15 bases lying between them. The length of the CDR3 is 15 residues. Germline lookup yields CDR1 LNHNV and CDR2 YYDKDF (reference sequence). The CDR3 sequence is CATSRDHQGPGTQYF. CDR3 nucleotides: TGTGCCACCAGCAGAGATCATCAGGGCCCGGGGACCCAGTACTTC. Full variable domain (missing parts from reference TRBV15 and TRBJ2-5): DAMVIQNPRYQVTQFGKPVTLSCSQTLNHNVMYWYQQKSSQAPKLLFHYYDKDFNNEADTPDNFQSRRPNTSFCFLDIRSPGLGDTAMYLCATSRDHQGPGTQYFGPGTRLLVL.

The gene calls are TRBV27 and TRBJ2-7; 12 positions agree with TRBD2. This CDR3 region has 16 residues. CDR1 and CDR2 from the germline V gene are MNHEY and SMNVEV (reference sequence). The trim removed 4 bases at V and 4 bases at J, leaving 8 bases unmatched. CDR3 region: CASSSLLAGGPYEQYF. For the CDR3, the DNA is TGTGCCAGCAGTTCCCTCCTAGCGGGAGGGCCTTACGAGCAGTACTTC.

This clone was counted once. The V gene is TRBV5-1, the J gene TRBJ1-1, with D tentatively TRBD1 (5 bases). The CDR3 loop spans 14 amino acids. The germline V and J ends were trimmed by 4 bases and 1 base, with 11 bases remaining between them. Germline loops: CDR1 SGHRS, CDR2 YFSETQ. This CDR3 reads CASSLGGGNTEAFF. The CDR3 nucleotides are TGCGCCAGCAGCCTCGGGGGGGGGAACACTGAAGCTTTCTTT.

V usage is TRBV11-1 and J usage is TRBJ2-1, with 7 bases aligning to TRBD1. The CDR3 sequence is 13 residues long. Germline V CDR1 and CDR2: SGHAT, FQDESV (reference sequence). The trim removed 4 bases at V and 6 bases at J, leaving 3 bases unmatched. CDR3 in amino acids: CASSWAGGNEQFF. CDR3 nucleotides: TGTGCCAGCAGCTGGGCAGGGGGCAATGAGCAGTTCTTC.

The J gene is TRBJ2-3, the V gene TRBV4-2, with 10 positions matching TRBD1. The CDR3 has 18 amino acids. The germline gives CDR1 LGHNA, CDR2 YNFKEQ. V was pared by 4 bases and J by 2 bases, with 12 bases of the junction left unmatched. The CDR3 region has the DNA TGTGCCAGCAGCCGCCAATCGGGCGGGACAGGGGTCACAGATACGCAGTATTTT. It yields the protein CASSRQSGGTGVTDTQYF.

The chain has TRBV5-1 and TRBJ1-4; D possibly corresponds to TRBD1 (5 bases). CDR1 and CDR2 from the germline V gene are SGHRS and YFSETQ. The V end lost 0 bases, the J end lost 8 bases, and 17 bases lay between the germline ends. CDR3 size: 16 residues. This CDR3 is CASSLAREGRGEKLFF. The CDR3 coding sequence is TGCGCCAGCAGCTTGGCCCGGGAGGGAAGGGGAGAAAAACTGTTTTTT. The full variable domain, its missing parts supplied by reference TRBV5-1 and TRBJ1-4, is KAGVTQTPRYLIKTRGQQVTLSCSPISGHRSVSWYQQTPGQGLQFLFEYFSETQRNKGNFPGRFSGRQFSNSRSEMNVSTLELGDSALYLCASSLAREGRGEKLFFGSGTQLSVL.

The rearrangement joins TRBV7-2 to TRBJ2-2; D is unclear. Germline CDR1 is SGHTA and CDR2 is FQGNSA. The CDR3 totals 15 residues. With 1 base removed from V and 0 bases from J, the gap between germline ends came to 6 bases. Here the CDR3 reads CASSLVQANTGELFF. CDR3 DNA: TGTGCCAGCAGCTTAGTTCAGGCGAACACCGGGGAGCTGTTTTTT.

The chain links TRBV7-9 to TRBJ1-1; no clear D gene. Per germline, CDR1 SEHNR and CDR2 FQNEAQ (reference sequence). Trimming left V 7 bases short and J 1 base short, with 10 bases between. This CDR3 has 13 residues. The CDR3 here is CASMVYTNTEAFF. CDR3 nucleotide sequence: TGTGCCAGCATGGTGTACACGAACACTGAAGCTTTCTTT. The whole variable domain, filled in from reference TRBV7-9 and TRBJ1-1, reads DTGVSQNPRHKITKRGQNVTFRCDPISEHNRLYWYRQTLGQGPEFLTYFQNEAQLEKSRLLSDRFSAERPKGSFSTLEIQRTEQGDSAMYLCASMVYTNTEAFFGQGTRLTVV.

The chain links TRBV10-2 to TRBJ1-5; 7 nucleotides line up with TRBD1. The germline V gene encodes CDR1 WSHSY and CDR2 SAAADI. V was pared by 7 bases and J by 5 bases, with 5 bases of the junction left unmatched. The CDR3 has 13 residues. CDR3 protein: CASIDRADQPQHF. CDR3 sequence (DNA): TGCGCCAGCATCGACAGGGCTGATCAGCCCCAGCATTTT.

This chain connects TRBV7-8 to TRBJ1-5, with 9 bases fitting TRBD1. Germline V CDR1 and CDR2: SGHVS, FQNEAQ. The CDR3 is made up of 14 amino acids. After removal of 5 bases from V and 7 bases from J, the junction contained 6 bases not matched to a gene. The CDR3, as DNA: TGTGCCAGCAGCACGACAGGGGGAGGGCAGCCCCAGCATTTT. Protein: CASSTTGGGQPQHF.

This chain uses TRBV9 with TRBJ2-3, with 9 positions matching TRBD2. V was clipped by 0 bases and J by 0 bases; unmatched bases: 2. CDR1 and CDR2 (germline): SGDLS, YYNGEE. The CDR3 covers 16 residues. The CDR3 region has the DNA TGTGCCAGCAGCGTAGGACTAGCGGAAAGCACAGATACGCAGTATTTT. It is translated as CASSVGLAESTDTQYF.

The V call is TRBV6-4, the J call TRBJ2-5, with 8 bases lining up with TRBD2. CDR1 is MRHNA and CDR2 is SNTAGT in the germline V gene. CDR3 length equals 16 residues. Trimming cost V 8 bases and J 6 bases; bases outside gene matches: 17. CDR3 bases: TGTGCCAGCGTCGCTGGGGGATTCACGGGAGGGAAGACCCAGTACTTC. Translated, it gives CASVAGGFTGGKTQYF.

The gene calls are TRBV4-3 and TRBJ2-2; 10 bases are shared with TRBD1. Germline CDR1 LGHNA, CDR2 YSLEER. The length of the CDR3 is 14 residues. The ends lost 4 bases at V and 6 bases at J; junction bases unmatched: 2. The CDR3 is CASSRGTGAGELFF. The CDR3 region has the DNA TGCGCCAGCAGCCGAGGGACAGGGGCCGGGGAGCTGTTTTTT.

This clone was seen more than once but under ten times. The chain links TRBV11-2 to TRBJ2-7, with a weak D call TRBD1 (6 bases). Trimming stripped 3 bases from V and 0 bases from J, with 15 bases between. The length of the CDR3 is 16 residues. Germline CDR1 SGHAT, CDR2 FQNNGV. CDR3 nucleotide sequence: TGTGCCAGCAGCTTGTGGGGGCAGGGCAGCTCCTACGAGCAGTACTTC. It specifies CASSLWGQGSSYEQYF. Based on the CDR3 plus reference TRBV11-2 and TRBJ2-7, the full variable domain is EAGVAQSPRYKIIEKRQSVAFWCNPISGHATLYWYQQILGQGPKLLIQFQNNGVVDDSQLPKDRFSAERLKGVDSTLKIQPAKLEDSAVYLCASSLWGQGSSYEQYFGPGTRLTVT.

Here the CDR3 DNA reads TGCGCCAGCAGTAAGGGGTCTAATGAAAAACTGTTTTTT. Translating gives CASSKGSNEKLFF. The rearrangement joins TRBV5-1 to TRBJ1-4; D might be TRBD1 (5 bases). The V gene's germline CDR1 is SGHRS and CDR2 YFSETQ. The CDR3 spans 13 residues. V shed 5 bases and J shed 3 bases, with 8 bases lying between them. Full variable domain (rest looked up from reference TRBV5-1 and TRBJ1-4): KAGVTQTPRYLIKTRGQQVTLSCSPISGHRSVSWYQQTPGQGLQFLFEYFSETQRNKGNFPGRFSGRQFSNSRSEMNVSTLELGDSALYLCASSKGSNEKLFFGSGTQLSVL.

This clone was recorded a few times. The chain uses TRBV20-1 and TRBJ2-5, with D unresolved. Germline CDR1 and CDR2: DFQATT and SNEGSKA (reference sequence). V lost 4 bases, J lost 4 bases, and 4 bases lay in between. The CDR3 has 10 amino acids. CDR3 amino acids: CSAIAETQYF. CDR3 nucleotide sequence: TGCAGTGCTATAGCAGAGACCCAGTACTTC.

The sample holds a few counts of this clone. Other DNA sequences in the sample encode the same CDR3. The genes are TRBV18 and TRBJ1-2; tentative D call: TRBD1 (6 bases). From germline, CDR1 is KGHSH and CDR2 LQKENI. The V gene lost 3 bases and the J gene lost 4 bases, with 9 bases spanning the gap. This CDR3 is 13 amino acids long. CDR3 loop: CASSPDRSYGYTF. CDR3 nucleotides: TGTGCCAGCTCACCCGACAGGTCCTATGGCTACACCTTC.

J is TRBJ2-3 and V is TRBV2, with 8 bases matching TRBD1. Per germline, CDR1 SNHLY and CDR2 FYNNEI. The CDR3 contains 14 residues. With V trimmed by 3 bases and J by 1 base, 0 bases remained unmatched. The CDR3 here is CASSEDRGTDTQYF. The CDR3 DNA reads as TGTGCCAGCAGTGAGGACAGGGGCACAGATACGCAGTATTTT.

On this clone: The junction does not match germline at one end; this may be a read error. The gene calls are TRBV6-5 and TRBJ1-2; 7 bases map to TRBD1. This CDR3 comprises 15 residues. The V gene's germline CDR1 is MNHEY and CDR2 SVGAGI. CDR3 residues: CASSLSRDSNYCYTF. The CDR3 DNA sequence: TGTGCCAGCAGCTTATCCCGGGACAGTAACTATTGCTACACCTTC.

This clone appeared a single time. The chain couples TRBV27 to TRBJ2-7, with TRBD2 matching 13 bases. Germline V gene data show CDR1 as MNHEY and CDR2 as SMNVEV (reference sequence). J lost 0 bases, V lost 6 bases, and 5 bases had no gene match. This CDR3 is built from 16 residues. Written as DNA, the CDR3 is TGTGCCAGCAGGTCGGGACTAGCGGGGCTCTCCTACGAGCAGTACTTC. Its translation: CASRSGLAGLSYEQYF.

The chain uses TRBV18 and TRBJ2-5; 9 bases are a match to TRBD1. CDR1 is KGHSH, CDR2 LQKENI, per germline. V lost 1 base to trimming and J lost 4 bases; unmatched junction nucleotides: 7. CDR3 size: 16 residues. CDR3 DNA: TGTGCCAGCTCACCACGTACGGGACAGGGTGCAGAGACCCAGTACTTC. Protein: CASSPRTGQGAETQYF.